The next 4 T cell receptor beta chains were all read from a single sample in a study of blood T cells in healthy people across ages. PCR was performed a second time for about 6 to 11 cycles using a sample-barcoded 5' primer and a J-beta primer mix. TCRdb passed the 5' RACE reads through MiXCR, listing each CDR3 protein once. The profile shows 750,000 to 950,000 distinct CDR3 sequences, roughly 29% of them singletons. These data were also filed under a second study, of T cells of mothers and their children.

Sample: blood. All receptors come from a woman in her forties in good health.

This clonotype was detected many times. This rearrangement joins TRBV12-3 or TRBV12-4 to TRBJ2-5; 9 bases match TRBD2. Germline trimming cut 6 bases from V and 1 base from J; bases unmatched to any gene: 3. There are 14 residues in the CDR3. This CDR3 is CASSPRGGQETQYF. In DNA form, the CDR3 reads TGTGCCAGCAGCCCGCGGGGGGGCCAAGAGACCCAGTACTTC.

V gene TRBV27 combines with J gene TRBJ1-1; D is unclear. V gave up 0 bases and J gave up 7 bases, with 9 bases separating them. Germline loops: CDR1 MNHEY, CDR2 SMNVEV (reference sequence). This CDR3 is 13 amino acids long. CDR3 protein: CASSLSRWNEAFF. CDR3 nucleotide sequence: TGTGCCAGCAGTTTATCTCGGTGGAATGAAGCTTTCTTT.

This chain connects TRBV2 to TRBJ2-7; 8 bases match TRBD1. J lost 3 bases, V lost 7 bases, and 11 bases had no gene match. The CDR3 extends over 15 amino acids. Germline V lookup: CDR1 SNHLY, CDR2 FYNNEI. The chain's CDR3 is CASTPRTGFIYEQYF. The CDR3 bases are TGTGCCAGCACCCCCCGGACAGGGTTTATCTACGAGCAGTACTTC.

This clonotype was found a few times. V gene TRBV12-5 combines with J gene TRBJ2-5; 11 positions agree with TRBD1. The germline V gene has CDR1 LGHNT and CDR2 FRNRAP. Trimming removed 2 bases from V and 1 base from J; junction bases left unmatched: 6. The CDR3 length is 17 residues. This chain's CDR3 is CASGLWTGGNLQETQYF. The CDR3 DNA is TGTGCTAGTGGTTTGTGGACAGGGGGCAACCTCCAAGAGACCCAGTACTTC.